A selection of T cell receptor beta chains follows, all from one sample in a study of shared clonotypes between healthy human individuals. Generated by immunoSEQ multiplex PCR, the TCRdb table keeps only in-frame clones and is missing some. The data hold roughly 2.5 million clones, with roughly 92% observed a single time. The sample taken for sequencing was naive CD4+ T cells sorted from blood. The source is a young man in good health. The CDR3 runs from the conserved cysteine through the conserved F or W. The D gene is left open where the match is weak. Expanded clones get a size class; other rows say once, few or many, or leave the size out.

V: TRBV27
size: NA
J: TRBJ1-5
D: NA
CDR3: CASSTTGLSNQPQHF
DNA: TGTGCCAGCAGCACCACAGGGTTGAGCAATCAGCCCCAGCATTTT

V: TRBV6-6
size: NA
J: TRBJ2-7
D: TRBD1
CDR3: CASSYGTGFRYEQYF
DNA: TGTGCCAGCAGTTACGGGACAGGGTTCCGCTACGAGCAGTACTTC

V: TRBV11-3
size: once
J: TRBJ1-5
D: NA
CDR3: CANPTVLLCNQPQHF
DNA: TGTGCCAACCCGACAGTCCTCCTATGCAATCAGCCCCAGCATTTT

V: TRBV6-6
size: NA
J: TRBJ1-1
D: NA
CDR3: CASSYSAGTEAFF
DNA: TGTGCCAGCAGTTACTCGGCAGGGACTGAAGCTTTCTTT

V: TRBV28
size: NA
J: TRBJ1-5
D: NA
CDR3: CASRGLGSVGNQPQHF
DNA: TGTGCCAGCAGGGGTTTGGGCTCGGTCGGCAATCAGCCCCAGCATTTT

V: TRBV9
size: NA
J: TRBJ2-3
D: NA
CDR3: CASSVEGPDTQYF
DNA: TGTGCCAGCAGCGTAGAGGGGCCAGATACGCAGTATTTT

V: TRBV7-9
size: NA
J: TRBJ2-1
D: TRBD1
CDR3: CASSLTGGENNEQFF
DNA: TGTGCCAGCAGCTTAACAGGGGGCGAGAACAATGAGCAGTTCTTC

V: TRBV6-1
size: NA
J: TRBJ2-7
D: TRBD2
CDR3: CASSGGTSGGYEQYF
DNA: TGTGCCAGCAGTGGCGGGACTAGCGGGGGCTACGAGCAGTACTTC

V: TRBV6-6
size: NA
J: TRBJ1-6
D: NA
CDR3: CASSPDSPGNSPLHF
DNA: TGTGCCAGCAGCCCAGACAGCCCGGGGAATTCACCCCTCCACTTT

V: TRBV6-5
size: NA
J: TRBJ2-7
D: TRBD2
CDR3: CASKVGGPPYEQYF
DNA: TGTGCCAGCAAAGTGGGAGGGCCGCCCTACGAGCAGTACTTC

V: TRBV28
size: NA
J: TRBJ1-4
D: NA
CDR3: CASSFQGEAGEKLFF
DNA: TGTGCCAGCAGTTTCCAAGGGGAGGCGGGTGAAAAACTGTTTTTT

V: TRBV6-5
size: NA
J: TRBJ2-7
D: TRBD2
CDR3: CASTRGTEYEQYF
DNA: TGTGCCAGCACGCGGGGGACGGAATACGAGCAGTACTTC

V: TRBV6-1
size: NA
J: TRBJ2-5
D: NA
CDR3: CASSPPWETQYF
DNA: TGTGCCAGCAGTCCCCCGTGGGAGACCCAGTACTTC

V: TRBV7-9
size: NA
J: TRBJ2-7
D: NA
CDR3: CASSFPQGEQYF
DNA: TGTGCCAGCAGCTTCCCCCAGGGCGAGCAGTACTTC

V: TRBV21-1
size: NA
J: TRBJ1-4
D: NA
CDR3: CASSTPRQRNEKLFF
DNA: TGTGCCAGCAGCACACCCCGGCAGCGAAATGAAAAACTGTTTTTT

V: TRBV28
size: NA
J: TRBJ2-1
D: NA
CDR3: CASSPGTPLYRNEQFF
DNA: TGTGCCAGCAGTCCGGGGACCCCCCTATATCGGAATGAGCAGTTCTTC

V: TRBV11-2
size: NA
J: TRBJ2-7
D: NA
CDR3: CASSIDYYEQYF
DNA: TGTGCCAGCAGCATAGACTACTACGAGCAGTACTTC

V: TRBV2
size: NA
J: TRBJ2-7
D: TRBD1
CDR3: CASTTQGAANEQYF
DNA: TGTGCCAGCACAACACAGGGGGCGGCCAACGAGCAGTACTTC

V: TRBV11-2
size: NA
J: TRBJ1-1
D: TRBD1
CDR3: CASSGQAGTEAFF
DNA: TGTGCCAGCTCCGGACAGGCGGGGACTGAAGCTTTCTTT

V: TRBV7-8
size: NA
J: TRBJ1-2
D: NA
CDR3: CASSLAPETDYGYTF
DNA: TGTGCCAGCAGCTTAGCGCCCGAGACAGATTATGGCTACACCTTC

V: TRBV7-2
size: NA
J: TRBJ2-3
D: NA
CDR3: CASSLGAGAPDTQYF
DNA: TGTGCCAGCAGCTTAGGAGCAGGGGCTCCAGATACGCAGTATTTT